The T cell receptor (beta chain) described here comes from a study of lymphopenia after photon versus proton radiotherapy. The table came from immunoSEQ multiplex PCR; TCRdb's copy has only in-frame clones and leaves some out. The sample includes fewer than 30,000 clones, around 86% of them seen just once. The CDR3 has 15 residues. Germline V lookup: CDR1 PRHDT, CDR2 FYEKMQ (reference sequence). With V trimmed by 5 bases and J by 1 base, 7 bases remained unmatched. The input for sequencing was peripheral blood, taken from a patient treated with photon-based radiotherapy. This TCR derives from a woman aged 45-65 years with pancreatic cancer. This chain joins TRBV13 and TRBJ2-5; 7 bases are a match to TRBD1. The CDR3 DNA reads as TGTGCCAGCAGCGGCCGGGACAGACTCCAAGAGACCCAGTACTTC. Translating it yields CASSGRDRLQETQYF.